Shown below are 13 T cell receptor beta chains from a single sample sequenced in a study of cytomegalovirus exposure and HLA in healthy donors. A multiplex PCR was run with 60 Vbeta primers and 13 Jbeta primers. Some clones are missing from TCRdb's copy, which holds only in-frame ones; the method was immunoSEQ multiplex PCR. The sample yields 150,000 or so clones, roughly 70% seen once. The sample was PBMCs. These receptors all come from a girl under 18 in good health and CMV-seronegative.

The chain couples TRBV5-1 to TRBJ2-2; possible D gene TRBD2, 5 bases. The CDR3 is 19 amino acids. V was cut by 0 bases and J by 0 bases, with 18 bases left in between. Germline-derived CDR1 and CDR2 are SGHRS and YFSETQ. CDR3 in amino acids: CASSLGGFRTVANTGELFF. The CDR3 DNA reads TGCGCCAGCAGCTTGGGAGGGTTTCGGACGGTCGCGAACACCGGGGAGCTGTTTTTT.

The V and J genes are TRBV25-1 and TRBJ2-1, with D possibly matching TRBD1 (6 bases). Trimming took off 10 bases at V and 1 base at J, with 14 bases between the two ends. CDR1 is MGHDK and CDR2 is SYGVNS in the germline V gene. The CDR3 runs to 14 residues. As DNA, the CDR3 is TGTGCCACCACACCTCAGGGGTCCTACAATGAGCAGTTCTTC. Protein product: CATTPQGSYNEQFF.

The rearrangement uses TRBV5-1 and TRBJ2-7; a possible D gene is TRBD1 (5 bases). The CDR3 is 12 amino acids. The V gene's germline CDR1 is SGHRS and CDR2 YFSETQ. V dropped 0 bases and J dropped 5 bases, with 6 bases sitting between them. The CDR3 reads CASSLEGNEQYF. The CDR3 nucleotides read TGCGCCAGCAGCTTGGAGGGGAACGAGCAGTACTTC.

This clone was counted only a few times. V and J are TRBV7-3 and TRBJ2-7; TRBD1 matches at 10 bases. The CDR3 extends over 15 amino acids. In germline, CDR1 is SGHTA, CDR2 FQGTGA. After removal of 5 bases from V and 6 bases from J, the junction contained 10 bases not matched to a gene. The CDR3 DNA is TGTGCCAGCAGCATCCTCGACAGGGGGCCCGGCGAGCAGTACTTC. This gives the protein CASSILDRGPGEQYF.

The rearrangement uses TRBV7-2 and TRBJ2-1, with TRBD1 identical over 9 bases. The length of the CDR3 is 15 residues. Germline V CDR1 and CDR2: SGHTA, FQGNSA. V shed 9 bases, J shed 4 bases, and the junction held 10 bases outside the gene matches. The CDR3 loop reads CARGSRDRAYNEQFF. The CDR3 coding sequence is TGTGCCAGAGGGAGCCGGGACAGGGCGTACAATGAGCAGTTCTTC.

The V call is TRBV4-1, the J call TRBJ1-3; 8 positions agree with TRBD1. Losses at the gene ends were 1 base for V and 0 bases for J; bases not matched to a gene: 5. This CDR3 spans 17 amino acids. CDR1 and CDR2 from the germline V gene are MGHRA and YSYEKL. The CDR3 sequence is CASSQGTGRSSGNTIYF. Here the CDR3 DNA reads TGCGCCAGCAGCCAAGGGACAGGGAGGAGCTCTGGAAACACCATATATTTT.

V gene TRBV5-1 combines with J gene TRBJ2-7, with 10 bases matching TRBD1. Germline CDR1 and CDR2: SGHRS and YFSETQ. Trimming removed 0 bases from V and 6 bases from J; junction bases left unmatched: 6. CDR3 size: 15 residues. The CDR3 here is CASSLVTGGETEQYF. Here the CDR3 DNA reads TGCGCCAGCAGCTTGGTGACAGGGGGCGAAACCGAGCAGTACTTC.

This rearrangement joins TRBV27 to TRBJ1-1; possibly TRBD1 for D (6 bases). The CDR3 length is 13 residues. Germline CDR1 MNHEY, CDR2 SMNVEV (reference sequence). Trimming removed 2 bases at V and 4 bases at J, with 8 bases between. Written as DNA, the CDR3 is TGTGCCAGCAGTTTAGAAGGGGGCACTGAAGCTTTCTTT. Protein: CASSLEGGTEAFF.

V gene TRBV6-5 combines with J gene TRBJ2-6; D is ambiguous. CDR3 size: 15 residues. V was clipped by 6 bases and J by 0 bases, with 9 bases between them. CDR1 and CDR2 (germline): MNHEY, SVGAGI. DNA of the CDR3: TGTGCCAGCAGCCCAGATAACTCTGGGGCCAACGTCCTGACTTTC. Translation gives CASSPDNSGANVLTF.

The V call is TRBV11-2, the J call TRBJ2-5, with D maybe TRBD1 (6 bases). Trimming pared 4 bases from V and 2 bases from J, leaving 14 bases between. The germline gives CDR1 SGHAT, CDR2 FQNNGV. This CDR3 has 15 residues. CDR3 sequence reads: CASSSIRQDQETQYF. CDR3 sequence (DNA): TGTGCCAGCAGCTCGATAAGACAGGATCAAGAGACCCAGTACTTC.

V usage is TRBV27 and J usage is TRBJ1-4; a possible D gene is TRBD1 (6 bases). V was pared by 5 bases and J by 6 bases, with 16 bases between. This CDR3 comprises 15 residues. Germline V gives CDR1 MNHEY, CDR2 SMNVEV (reference sequence). The CDR3 region is CASSPGWGRYEKLFF. The CDR3 bases are TGTGCCAGCAGTCCCGGTTGGGGGCGTTATGAAAAACTGTTTTTT.

V and J are TRBV5-1 and TRBJ1-6; tentative D call: TRBD1 (5 bases). V shed 4 bases and J shed 0 bases, with 14 bases lying between them. There are 17 residues in the CDR3. Germline CDR1 is SGHRS and CDR2 is YFSETQ. The CDR3 DNA reads TGCGCCAGCAGCCAAAGGACACTTAGCTCCTATAATTCACCCCTCCACTTT. Translating it yields CASSQRTLSSYNSPLHF. The entire variable domain, with the rest obtained from reference TRBV5-1 and TRBJ1-6, is as follows: KAGVTQTPRYLIKTRGQQVTLSCSPISGHRSVSWYQQTPGQGLQFLFEYFSETQRNKGNFPGRFSGRQFSNSRSEMNVSTLELGDSALYLCASSQRTLSSYNSPLHFGNGTRLTVT.

CDR3 sequence (DNA): TGTGCCAGCGTACCTCAGGGGGGTCAAACTGAAGCTTTCTTT. The encoded protein is CASVPQGGQTEAFF. V is TRBV27 and J is TRBJ1-1, with 7 positions matching TRBD1. J was trimmed by 5 bases and V by 8 bases; bases with no gene match: 11. CDR1 MNHEY and CDR2 SMNVEV come from the germline V gene (reference sequence). This CDR3 region has 14 residues.